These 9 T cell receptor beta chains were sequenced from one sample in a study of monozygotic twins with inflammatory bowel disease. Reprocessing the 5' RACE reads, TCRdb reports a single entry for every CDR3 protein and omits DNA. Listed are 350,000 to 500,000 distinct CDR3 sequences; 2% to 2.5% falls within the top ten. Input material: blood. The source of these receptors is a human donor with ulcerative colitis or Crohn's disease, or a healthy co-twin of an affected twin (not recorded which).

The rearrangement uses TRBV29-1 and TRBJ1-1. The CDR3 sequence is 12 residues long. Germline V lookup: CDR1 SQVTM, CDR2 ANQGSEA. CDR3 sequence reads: CSAEELNTEAFF. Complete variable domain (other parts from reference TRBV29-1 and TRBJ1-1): SAVISQKPSRDICQRGTSLTIQCQVDSQVTMMFWYRQQPGQSLTLIATANQGSEATYESGFVIDKFPISRPNLTFSTLTVSNMSPEDSSIYLCSAEELNTEAFFGQGTRLTVV.

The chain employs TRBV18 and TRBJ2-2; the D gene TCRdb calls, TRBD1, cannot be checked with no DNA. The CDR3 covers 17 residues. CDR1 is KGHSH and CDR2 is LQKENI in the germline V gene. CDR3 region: CASSPPSTGPNTGELFF.

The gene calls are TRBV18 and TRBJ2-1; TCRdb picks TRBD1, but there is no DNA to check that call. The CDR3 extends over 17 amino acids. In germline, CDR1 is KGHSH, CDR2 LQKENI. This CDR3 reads CASSPNHPGGGGNEQFF.

The CDR3 protein is CASSLHWTGQEKLFF. The chain joins TRBV4-1 to TRBJ1-4; the D call of TRBD1 rests on TCRdb alone, since no DNA is present to check it. CDR1 and CDR2 (germline): MGHRA, YSYEKL. CDR3 length: 15 amino acids.

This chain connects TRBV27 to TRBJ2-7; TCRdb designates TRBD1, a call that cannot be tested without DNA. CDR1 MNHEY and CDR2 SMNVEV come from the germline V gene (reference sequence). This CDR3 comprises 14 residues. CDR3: CASSFRDGAYEQYF.

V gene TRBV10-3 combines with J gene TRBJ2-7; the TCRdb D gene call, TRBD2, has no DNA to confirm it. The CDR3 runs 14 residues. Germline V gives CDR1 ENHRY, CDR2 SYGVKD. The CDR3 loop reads CAISDGTSGEEQYF.

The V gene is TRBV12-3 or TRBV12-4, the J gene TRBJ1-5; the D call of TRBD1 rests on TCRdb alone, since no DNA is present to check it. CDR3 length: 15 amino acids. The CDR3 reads CASRSQGISNQPQHF.

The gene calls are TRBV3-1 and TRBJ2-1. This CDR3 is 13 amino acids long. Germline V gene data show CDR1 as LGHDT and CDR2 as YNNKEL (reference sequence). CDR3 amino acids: CASSHTRWGEQFF.

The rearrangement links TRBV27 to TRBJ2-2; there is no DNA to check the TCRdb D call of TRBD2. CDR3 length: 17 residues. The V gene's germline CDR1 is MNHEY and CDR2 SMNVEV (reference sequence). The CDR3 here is CASSPSPGTTFSGELFF.